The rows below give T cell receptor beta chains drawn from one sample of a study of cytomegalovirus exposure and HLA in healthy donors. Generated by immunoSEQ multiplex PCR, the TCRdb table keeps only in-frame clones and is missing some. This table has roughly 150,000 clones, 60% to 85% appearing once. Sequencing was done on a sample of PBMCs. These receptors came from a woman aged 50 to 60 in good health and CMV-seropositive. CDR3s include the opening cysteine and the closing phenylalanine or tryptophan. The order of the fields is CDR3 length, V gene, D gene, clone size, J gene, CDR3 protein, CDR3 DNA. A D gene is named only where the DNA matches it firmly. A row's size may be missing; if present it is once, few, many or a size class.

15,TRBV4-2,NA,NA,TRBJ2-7,CASSSGTALTYEQYF,TGTGCCAGCAGCTCCGGGACTGCTCTAACCTACGAGCAGTACTTC
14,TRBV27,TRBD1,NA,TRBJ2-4,CASSFTPDRGIQYF,TGTGCCAGCAGTTTCACCCCGGACAGGGGTATTCAGTACTTC
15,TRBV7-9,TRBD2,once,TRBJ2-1,CASSTLAGGGNEQFF,TGTGCCAGCAGCACTCTAGCGGGGGGTGGAAATGAGCAGTTCTTC
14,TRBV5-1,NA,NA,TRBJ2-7,CASSPTGAIYEQYF,TGCGCCAGCAGCCCGACAGGAGCAATCTACGAGCAGTACTTC
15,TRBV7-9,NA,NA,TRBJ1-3,CASSPLPGVGNTIYF,TGTGCCAGCAGCCCCCTTCCAGGGGTCGGAAACACCATATATTTT
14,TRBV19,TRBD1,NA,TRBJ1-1,CASRFRQGHTEAFF,TGTGCCAGTAGGTTTAGACAGGGCCACACTGAAGCTTTCTTT
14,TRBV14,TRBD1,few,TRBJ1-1,CASSHRQGGTEAFF,TGTGCCAGCAGCCACCGACAGGGTGGAACTGAAGCTTTCTTT
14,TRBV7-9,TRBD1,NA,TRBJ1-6,CASRHDRVNSPLHF,TGTGCCAGCAGACATGACAGGGTTAATTCACCCCTCCACTTT
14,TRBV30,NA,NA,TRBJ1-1,CAWSSFGGYTEAFF,TGTGCCTGGAGCTCTTTCGGGGGTTACACTGAAGCTTTCTTT
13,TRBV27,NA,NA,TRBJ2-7,CASKQVNSYEQYF,TGTGCCAGTAAACAGGTGAACTCCTACGAGCAGTACTTC
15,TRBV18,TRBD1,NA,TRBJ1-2,CASSPRDRLDYGYTF,TGTGCCAGCTCACCAAGGGACAGATTGGACTATGGCTACACCTTC
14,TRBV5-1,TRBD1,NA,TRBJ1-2,CASSSGQGVGGYTF,TGCGCCAGCAGCTCTGGACAGGGGGTAGGTGGCTACACCTTC
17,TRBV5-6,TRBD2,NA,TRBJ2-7,CASSLDLAGELTYEQYF,TGTGCCAGCAGCTTGGACCTAGCGGGGGAATTAACCTACGAGCAGTACTTC
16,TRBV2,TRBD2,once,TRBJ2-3,CASLSAAGRSTDTQYF,TGTGCCAGCTTGTCGGCAGCGGGGCGTAGCACAGATACGCAGTATTTT
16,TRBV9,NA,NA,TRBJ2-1,CASSVGQAGYMYEQFF,TGTGCCAGCAGCGTAGGCCAAGCGGGTTATATGTATGAGCAGTTCTTC
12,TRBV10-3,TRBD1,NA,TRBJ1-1,CATQGVGTEAFF,TGTGCCACACAGGGGGTCGGCACTGAAGCTTTCTTT
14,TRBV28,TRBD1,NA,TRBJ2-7,CASTPSTGTYEQYF,TGTGCCAGCACCCCCTCGACAGGGACCTACGAGCAGTACTTC
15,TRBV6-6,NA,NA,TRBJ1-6,CASSYGPDTNSPLHF,TGTGCCAGCAGTTATGGCCCTGATACCAATTCACCCCTCCACTTT
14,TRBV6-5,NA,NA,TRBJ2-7,CASSRDDRLPKQYF,TGTGCCAGCAGTCGAGATGACAGGCTCCCGAAGCAGTACTTC
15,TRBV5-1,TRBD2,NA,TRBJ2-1,CASSLGGRTYNEQFF,TGCGCCAGCAGCTTAGGCGGGAGAACCTACAATGAGCAGTTCTTC
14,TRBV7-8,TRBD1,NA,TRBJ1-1,CASSSRDRGTEAFF,TGTGCCAGCAGCTCCCGGGACAGGGGCACAGAAGCTTTCTTT
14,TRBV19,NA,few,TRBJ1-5,CASKPTISNQPQHF,TGTGCCAGTAAGCCAACCATTAGCAATCAGCCCCAGCATTTT
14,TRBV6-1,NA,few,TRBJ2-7,CASSESHRENEQYF,TGTGCCAGCAGTGAATCCCACAGGGAGAACGAGCAGTACTTC
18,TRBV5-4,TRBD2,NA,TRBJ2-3,CATRLAGGPARSTDTQCF,TGTGCCACCAGACTAGCGGGGGGCCCCGCCCGTAGCACAGATACGCAGTGTTTT
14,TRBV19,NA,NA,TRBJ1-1,CASSIDLANTEAFF,TGTGCCAGTAGTATCGATTTGGCGAACACTGAAGCTTTCTTT
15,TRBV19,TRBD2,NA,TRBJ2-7,CASSTTGLGAGEQYF,TGTGCCAGTAGTACGACGGGACTAGGGGCGGGGGAGCAGTACTTC
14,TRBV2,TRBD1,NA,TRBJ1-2,CASRIQGPLYGYTF,TGTGCCAGCAGGATACAGGGGCCGCTCTATGGCTACACCTTC
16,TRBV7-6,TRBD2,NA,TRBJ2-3,CASSRLAGVEADTQYF,TGTGCCAGCAGCCGCTTAGCGGGGGTAGAGGCAGATACGCAGTATTTT
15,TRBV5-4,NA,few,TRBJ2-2,CASGTRGSNTGELFF,TGTGCCAGTGGGACCAGGGGCTCGAACACCGGGGAGCTGTTTTTT
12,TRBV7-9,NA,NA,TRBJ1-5,CASRRADQPQHF,TGTGCCAGCAGGAGGGCGGACCAGCCCCAGCATTTT
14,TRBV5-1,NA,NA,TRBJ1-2,CASSPGGRGYGYTF,TGCGCCAGCAGCCCCGGGGGGCGCGGCTATGGCTACACCTTC
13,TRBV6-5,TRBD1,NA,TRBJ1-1,CASSDDRDTEAFF,TGTGCCAGCAGTGATGACAGGGACACTGAAGCTTTCTTT
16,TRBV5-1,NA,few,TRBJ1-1,CASSLGTEPGRTEAFF,TGCGCCAGCAGCCTAGGGACTGAACCCGGCAGGACTGAAGCTTTCTTT
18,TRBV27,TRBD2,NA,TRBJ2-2,CASSLSSSGVMSTGELFF,TGTGCCAGCAGTTTATCGTCTAGCGGGGTGATGAGCACCGGGGAGCTGTTTTTT
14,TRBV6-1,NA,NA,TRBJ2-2,CASSDWGLTGELFF,TGTGCCAGCAGTGATTGGGGGCTCACCGGGGAGCTGTTTTTT
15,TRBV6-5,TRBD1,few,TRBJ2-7,CASSYSATGVYEQYF,TGTGCCAGCAGTTACTCGGCGACAGGGGTCTACGAGCAGTACTTC
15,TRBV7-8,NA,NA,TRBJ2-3,CASSPMGGATDTQYF,TGTGCCAGCAGCCCTATGGGGGGGGCTACAGATACGCAGTATTTT
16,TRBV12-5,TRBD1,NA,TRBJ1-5,CASGPGQGPINQPQHF,TGTGCTAGTGGCCCCGGACAGGGACCCATCAATCAGCCCCAGCATTTT
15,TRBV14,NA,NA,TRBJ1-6,CASSQESSYNSPLHF,TGTGCCAGCAGCCAAGAGAGCTCCTATAATTCACCCCTCCACTTT
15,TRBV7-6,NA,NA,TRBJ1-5,CASSKGPEGNQPQHF,TGTGCCAGCAGCAAAGGCCCCGAGGGCAATCAGCCCCAGCATTTT
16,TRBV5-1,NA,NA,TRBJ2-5,CASSLESGLKGETQYF,TGCGCCAGCAGCTTGGAATCTGGTCTAAAGGGGGAGACCCAGTACTTC
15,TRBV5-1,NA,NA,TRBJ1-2,CASSLITGPNYGYTF,TGCGCCAGCAGCTTAATTACAGGGCCCAACTATGGCTACACCTTC
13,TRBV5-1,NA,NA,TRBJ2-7,CASSLAGEYEQYF,TGCGCCAGCAGCTTGGCCGGGGAGTACGAGCAGTACTTC
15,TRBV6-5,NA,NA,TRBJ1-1,CASSSISGENSEAFF,TGTGCCAGCAGCTCAATATCGGGGGAGAACTCTGAAGCTTTCTTT
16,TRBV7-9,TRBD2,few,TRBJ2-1,CASSATGTVISGGQFF,TGTGCCAGCAGCGCCACCGGGACAGTTATTAGCGGGGGGCAGTTCTTC
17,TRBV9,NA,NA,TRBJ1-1,CASSVGVSDSLNTEAFF,TGTGCCAGCAGCGTAGGGGTATCTGACAGCTTGAACACTGAAGCTTTCTTT